The source of this T cell receptor beta chain is a study of tumor-infiltrating lymphocytes in primary liver carcinoma. Study details: These were node-negative, non-metastatic T1-T3 tumors of roughly 4 to 10 cm.

The V gene lost 8 bases and the J gene lost 0 bases, with 14 bases spanning the gap. Germline V gives CDR1 SGHAT, CDR2 FQNNGV. This CDR3 comprises 14 residues. With a constant-region primer, TCR beta cDNA was made from approximately 500 ng of total RNA. Three nested multiplex PCR rounds, a slightly modified ARM-PCR method, built the TCR beta libraries. The opening two PCR rounds, approximately 10 cycles each, paired TRBV1-TRBV30 forward primers with a C-beta reverse primer. A single record per CDR3 protein comes from TCRdb applying MiXCR to the multiplex PCR reads. This repertoire shows some 190,000 distinct CDR3 sequences, roughly 60% found once; its top ten account for under 75%. Blood RNA originated from unsorted whole blood, with germline DNA additionally extracted.

V gene TRBV11-2 combines with J gene TRBJ2-7; D gene unclear. Sequences were obtained from peripheral blood. This sequence was found in a man aged 35-49 years with primary liver carcinoma and hepatitis B virus infection. The CDR3 DNA reads TGTGCCAGCGGCAGGAGCTTCGACTCCTACGAGCAGTACTTC. Amino acids: CASGRSFDSYEQYF.